This T cell receptor (beta chain) was identified during a study of vaccination and CD4 T cells after COVID-19. For the study at large: The study enrolled six male and four female convalescents, two of whom were Hispanic. The peptides that stimulated the cells were overlapping spike peptides from SARS-CoV-2, HCoV-NL63, HCoV-OC43 and HCoV-229E.

This sample's treatment: roughly 10-day PBMC culture with coronavirus spike peptide pools or control peptides (ViraFEST assay). The authors isolated CD4+ T cells by negative selection after roughly eleven days of culture. Remarks on this clonotype: Its antigen is currently unknown.

The Oncomine TCR Beta short-read assay was what sequenced the DNA obtained from cultured CD4+ T cells. One entry per CDR3 protein, called by TCRdb with MiXCR from the PCR reads. The top ten hold about 15% of the sample, which has 10,000 to 15,000 distinct CDR3 sequences, 50% to 60% seen once. Sequenced input: CD4+ T cells from blood, cultured in vitro. The clonotype was recovered from a human donor who had recovered from COVID-19.

CDR3 in amino acids: CASTGGRNQPQHF. As DNA, the CDR3 is TGTGCCAGCACCGGAGGGCGCAATCAGCCCCAGCATTTT. The V gene is TRBV6-1, the J gene TRBJ1-5, with D hard to call. The CDR3 covers 13 residues. Germline CDR1 reads MNHNS; CDR2 reads SASEGT. V gave up 7 bases and J gave up 2 bases, with 9 bases separating them.